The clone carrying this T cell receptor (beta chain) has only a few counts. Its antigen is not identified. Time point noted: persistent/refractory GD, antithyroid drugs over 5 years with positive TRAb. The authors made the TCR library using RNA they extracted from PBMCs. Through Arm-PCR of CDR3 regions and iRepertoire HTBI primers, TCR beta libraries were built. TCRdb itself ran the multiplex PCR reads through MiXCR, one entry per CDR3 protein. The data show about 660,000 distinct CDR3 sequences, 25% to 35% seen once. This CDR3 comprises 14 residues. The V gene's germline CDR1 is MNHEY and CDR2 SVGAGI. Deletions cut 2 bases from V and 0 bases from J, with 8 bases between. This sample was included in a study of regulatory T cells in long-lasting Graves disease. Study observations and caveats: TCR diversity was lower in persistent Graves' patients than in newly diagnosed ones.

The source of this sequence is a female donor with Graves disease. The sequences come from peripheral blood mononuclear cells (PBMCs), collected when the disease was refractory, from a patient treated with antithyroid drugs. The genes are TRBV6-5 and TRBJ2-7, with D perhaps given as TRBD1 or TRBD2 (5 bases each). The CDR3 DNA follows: TGTGCCAGCAGTTACGATGGGACCTCCTACGAGCAGTACTTC. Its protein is CASSYDGTSYEQYF.